This T cell receptor (beta chain) stems from a study of cytomegalovirus exposure and HLA in healthy donors. The overall study: Among several hundred genotyped donors, about 85% fell in the Caucasian-associated ancestry cluster.

The study, taken as a whole, reports: Most of the TCR beta V segments (in an earlier analysis) were productive either about 90% or about 30% of the time. Reports state that TCR beta sequences accurately predicted most subjects' HLA-A and HLA-B alleles. Diagnosis of cytomegalovirus status made by the classifier reportedly showed high specificity and sensitivity.

This CDR3 contains 15 residues. Germline CDR1 SGHDT, CDR2 YYEEEE. V lost 1 base and J lost 2, with 7 bases in between. Comment on this clone: As yet, its antigen is unknown.

The PCR had 60 Vbeta and 13 Jbeta primers. Using immunoSEQ multiplex PCR, the repertoire was profiled, and TCRdb retains in-frame clones only, with some absent. The table lists around 140,000 clones, 9.7% of them singletons, with 1.5% to 2% in the top ten. The sequenced material came from PBMCs. The chain recombines TRBV5-6 with TRBJ2-6; no firm D call. This TCR was recovered from a man aged 50-60 years in good health and CMV-seronegative. The DNA for the CDR3 is TGTGCCAGCAGCTTGTCGCAGACTGGGGCCAACGTCCTGACTTTC. This sequence encodes CASSLSQTGANVLTF.